This T cell receptor beta chain was found in a study of metastatic and nonmetastatic thyroid tumors. About the research overall: A comparison of repertoires was made across blood and tumor or nodule tissue from malignant and benign thyroid patients.

This clone was seen ten or more times. This CDR3 spans 14 amino acids. Germline V gene sequence: CDR1 MRHNA, CDR2 SNTAGT. Unmatched junction bases numbered 4, after V lost 2 bases and J lost 4 bases. Via MiXCR, TCRdb re-called the PCR reads. The sample lists 40,000 to 50,000 clones, less than 5% occurring once. Among the patients, none had received any treatment before thyroid surgery. This chain connects TRBV6-4 to TRBJ1-1, with 7 bases identical to TRBD1. The sequencing sample was made of blood. The sequence was obtained from a female donor with papillary thyroid cancer or a benign thyroid nodule (not recorded which). Some clones in this sample may be carry-over from other donors' samples. CDR3 region: CASSDGQEGTEAFF. The CDR3 bases are TGTGCCAGCAGTGACGGACAGGAGGGCACTGAAGCTTTCTTT.